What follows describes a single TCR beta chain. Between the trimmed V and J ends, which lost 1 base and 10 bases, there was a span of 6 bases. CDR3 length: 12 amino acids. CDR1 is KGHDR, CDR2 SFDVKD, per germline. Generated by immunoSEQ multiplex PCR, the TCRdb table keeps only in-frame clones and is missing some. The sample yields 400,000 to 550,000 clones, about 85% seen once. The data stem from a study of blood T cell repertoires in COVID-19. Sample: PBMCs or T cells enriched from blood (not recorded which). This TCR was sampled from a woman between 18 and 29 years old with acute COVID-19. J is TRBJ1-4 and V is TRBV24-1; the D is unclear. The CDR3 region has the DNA TGTGCCACCAGTGATTTCGGCGGAAAACTGTTTTTT. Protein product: CATSDFGGKLFF.